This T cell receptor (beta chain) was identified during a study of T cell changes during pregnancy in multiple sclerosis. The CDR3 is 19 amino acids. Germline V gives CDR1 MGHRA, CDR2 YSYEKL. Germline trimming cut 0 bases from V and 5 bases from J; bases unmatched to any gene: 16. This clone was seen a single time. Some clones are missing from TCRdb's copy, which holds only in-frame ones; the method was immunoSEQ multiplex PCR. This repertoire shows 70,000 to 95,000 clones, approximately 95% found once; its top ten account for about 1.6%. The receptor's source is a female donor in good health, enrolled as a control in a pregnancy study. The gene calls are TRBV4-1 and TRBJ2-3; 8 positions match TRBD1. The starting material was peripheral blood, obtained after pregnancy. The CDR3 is CASSQDPGGAAWDRDTQYF. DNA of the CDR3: TGCGCCAGCAGCCAAGATCCAGGGGGCGCCGCTTGGGACCGAGATACGCAGTATTTT.